This T cell receptor beta chain was captured by sequencing in a study of technical replicates of blood from a handful of donors (dated by TCRdb to about 2017). To prepare the library, the immunoSEQ multiplex PCR assay was applied. This is the immuneACCESS table as TCRdb keeps it, with only in-frame sequences that have V and J called. A part of the clones is gone; compared with another copy, unresolved V genes explain less than half, and the rest is unexplained. The sample table records approximately 81,000 clones; about 96% of these occur just once. The top ten clonotypes cover 0.2% of the sample. A word on this clone: Its antigen is unknown. Base quality data are lacking; no much larger clone is found one base away.

The sequenced material came from T cells isolated from PBMCs. The receptor's source is a human donor in good health.

CDR3 reads: CASSSSGRGETQYF. In nucleotides, the sequence is TGTGCCAGCAGTAGTAGCGGGAGAGGTGAGACCCAGTACTTC. The V gene is TRBV28 and the J gene is TRBJ2-5; the junction holds 9 bases that match TRBD2. Unmatched junction bases come to 6, with V trimmed by 5 bases and J by 5 bases. The germline V gene specifies MDHEN as CDR1 and SYDVKM as CDR2. The CDR3 has 14 amino acids, counting the end cysteine and phenylalanine. Just the 42-base CDR3 DNA is kept, in frame starting at base 1.